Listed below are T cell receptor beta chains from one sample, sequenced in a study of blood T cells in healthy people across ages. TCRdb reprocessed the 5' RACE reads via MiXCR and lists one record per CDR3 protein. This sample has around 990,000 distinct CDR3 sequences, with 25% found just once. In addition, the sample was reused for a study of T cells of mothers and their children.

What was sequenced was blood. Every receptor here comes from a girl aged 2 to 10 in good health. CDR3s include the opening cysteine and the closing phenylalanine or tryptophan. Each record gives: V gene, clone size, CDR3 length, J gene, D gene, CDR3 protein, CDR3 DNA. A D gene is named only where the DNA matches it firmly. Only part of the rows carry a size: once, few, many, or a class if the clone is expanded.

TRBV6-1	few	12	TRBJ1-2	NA	CASSEETYGYTF	TGTGCCAGCAGTGAGGAGACATATGGCTACACCTTC
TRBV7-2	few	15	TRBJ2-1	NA	CASSLKGIYGNEQFF	TGTGCCAGCAGCTTAAAGGGGATTTATGGGAATGAGCAGTTCTTC
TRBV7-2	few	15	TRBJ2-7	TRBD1	CASSTPGTGGWEQYF	TGTGCCAGCAGCACCCCCGGGACAGGCGGTTGGGAGCAGTACTTC
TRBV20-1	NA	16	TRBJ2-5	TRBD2	CSAPIRLADYQETQYF	TGCAGTGCTCCTATTAGACTAGCGGATTACCAAGAGACCCAGTACTTC
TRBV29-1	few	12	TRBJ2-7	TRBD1	CSVGQGTYEQYF	TGCAGCGTTGGACAGGGAACCTACGAGCAGTACTTC
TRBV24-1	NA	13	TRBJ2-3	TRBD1	CAARGTLTDTQYF	TGTGCCGCCAGGGGGACACTCACAGATACGCAGTATTTT
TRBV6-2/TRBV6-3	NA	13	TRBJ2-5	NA	CASSYLASETQYF	TGTGCCAGCAGTTACTTAGCATCGGAGACCCAGTACTTC
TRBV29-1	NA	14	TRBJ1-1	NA	CSVVLSGSPTEAFF	TGCAGCGTTGTATTGTCGGGGAGTCCTACTGAAGCTTTCTTT
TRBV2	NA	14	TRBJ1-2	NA	CASSTGTDPLGYTF	TGTGCCAGCAGTACCGGGACGGACCCCCTTGGCTACACCTTC
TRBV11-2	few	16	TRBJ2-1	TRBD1	CASSLRTGPTYNEQFF	TGTGCCAGCAGCTTACGGACAGGTCCGACCTACAATGAGCAGTTCTTC